This T cell receptor (beta chain) was found in a study of blood T cells in healthy people across ages. Per sample, a minimum of 6.5 million PBMCs were isolated. It was with a sample-barcoded 5' primer and a J-beta primer mix that a second PCR of about 6 to 12 cycles was run. A single record per CDR3 protein comes from TCRdb applying MiXCR to the 5' RACE reads. The sample holds hundreds of thousands of distinct CDR3 sequences, 58% seen once. CDR3 length: 16 residues. V lost 0 bases and J 4 bases, leaving 15 bases between the germline ends. CDR1 is MGHDK, CDR2 SYGVNS, per germline. The chain employs TRBV25-1 and TRBJ1-2; D gene uncertain. The sample comprised blood. This sequence originates from a man in his 60s in good health. The CDR3 coding sequence is TGTGCCAGCAGTGAATATGAGTCGACGGACTTCTATGGCTACACCTTC. Its protein is CASSEYESTDFYGYTF.